The source of this TCR beta chain is a study of blood T cell repertoires in COVID-19 (dated by TCRdb to the early 2020s). Study-level background: Samples covering the acute and convalescent phases of COVID-19 were provided by collaborators in the United States, Italy and Spain. The repertoires were made available in a free public database intended to serve as a resource for research on the immune response to SARS-CoV-2. Deeply sampled blood TCRbeta repertoires from subjects exposed to, actively infected with, or recovered from COVID-19 were included in the dataset. Nearly every sample came with metadata listing a de-identified subject ID, COVID-19 status, age in years and sex. The material from the prospective study consisted of cDNA or gDNA derived from T cells, B-cell-depleted T cells, or PBMCs. The samples were drawn from two sources: the first 160 participants of the ongoing ImmuneRACE study, and approximately 1,300 subjects contributed by 6 global collaborators. Where available, HLA class I and class II types were taken from metadata supplied by the sample provider and were not determined by assay-based typing.

Study-wide findings and limitations: How much clinical and demographic metadata was included differed by source and by participant, and the metadata was provided uncurated.

This clone was counted once. The antigen this receptor binds is unknown. Base qualities are not at hand, and no much larger clone is one base apart. TCRbeta CDR3 regions were amplified from genomic DNA using the immunoSEQ Assay, a bias-controlled multiplex PCR. Per the source publication's procedure: Nucleated cell counts per sample were estimated from amplification of reference gene primers within the assay. Sequence reads were collapsed and filtered to measure the absolute abundance of every unique TCRbeta CDR3 rearrangement. For each sample, productive Simpson clonality was calculated as the square root of Simpson's diversity index over productive rearrangements. Drawn from immuneACCESS, this table holds only the in-frame rearrangements with V and J called that TCRdb kept. Clones are partly lost; checked studies trace under half to an unresolved V gene and leave the rest unexplained. That table gives V, J and clone size, and the DNA gave D and trimming. This sample comprises around 470,000 clones, roughly 87% of them detected only once. The ten top clones hold approximately 0.55% of the sample.

Participants in the prospective study were aged about 18 to 95 years, lived in 20 to 30 United States geographic areas, and enrolled through a virtual design. In the prospective study, cohorts were assigned on the basis of participant-reported clinical history obtained from a screening survey and a study questionnaire. Recovered participants in ImmuneRACE Cohort 3 were defined as having two consecutive negative NP/OP PCR tests, clearance from a healthcare professional, or resolution of symptoms. Mobile phlebotomists in the prospective study collected whole blood, serum and a nasopharyngeal or oropharyngeal swab from every participant. Prospective study participants could optionally give additional blood draws and questionnaires over a 2-month period. Before DNA extraction, blood samples from the prospective study were shipped at room temperature or frozen. The TCR was taken from a man between 18 and 29 years old who had recovered from COVID-19. The sequenced material came from PBMCs or T cells enriched from blood (not recorded which).

The DNA reads TGTGCCATCAGGAGCGGGGGGACCTACAATGAGCAGTTCTTC. Its product reads: CAIRSGGTYNEQFF. The chain joins TRBV10-3 to TRBJ2-1; TRBD2 matches 9 bases in the middle. Unmatched junction bases come to 2, with V trimmed by 6 bases and J by 2 bases. Inclusive of the bounding cysteine and phenylalanine, the CDR3 is 14 residues long. Kept here is only the CDR3 DNA, which spans 42 bases and is read in frame from base 1. Via the germline V gene, CDR1 is ENHRY and CDR2 SYGVKD.